This entry lists 23 T cell receptor beta chains sequenced from one sample in a study of OX40 agonist ivuxolimab in advanced cancers. Profiled with immunoSEQ multiplex PCR; TCRdb holds only in-frame clones, not every one. Here the sample spans 35,000 to 55,000 clones, over 75% being singletons. The input for sequencing was CD4+ or CD8+ T cells sorted from blood, taken in a trial of the OX40 agonist ivuxolimab. These TCRs come from an adult with an advanced solid tumor such as melanoma, head and neck, liver or kidney cancer.

The chain employs TRBV28 and TRBJ2-1; 11 nucleotides agree with TRBD2. The CDR3 consists of 15 residues. Unmatched junction bases numbered 6, after V lost 6 bases and J lost 5 bases. The V gene's germline CDR1 is MDHEN and CDR2 SYDVKM. In DNA form, the CDR3 reads TGTGCCAGCAGCTTACGACTAGCGGGAAACAATGAGCAGTTCTTC. Residues: CASSLRLAGNNEQFF.

The J gene is TRBJ2-7, the V gene TRBV6-5; the D gene is possibly TRBD2 (7 bases). Germline V CDR1 and CDR2: MNHEY, SVGAGI. The CDR3 length is 12 residues. V was pared by 7 bases and J by 6 bases, with 13 bases between. The CDR3 DNA follows: TGTGCCAGCACACAGGGAGGGCGCGAGCAGTACTTC. Encoded protein: CASTQGGREQYF.

The CDR3 coding sequence is TGTGCCAGCAGTTTACCTAATGAAAAACTGTTTTTT. Translated, it gives CASSLPNEKLFF. The chain employs TRBV28 and TRBJ1-4; no firm D call. Per the germline V gene, CDR1 is MDHEN and CDR2 is SYDVKM. V gave up 2 bases and J gave up 3 bases, with 1 base separating them. The CDR3 loop spans 12 amino acids.

This sequence joins TRBV28 and TRBJ1-5; 7 bases agree with TRBD1. Germline V gene data show CDR1 as MDHEN and CDR2 as SYDVKM. CDR3 size: 13 residues. CDR3 sequence reads: CAFGGQVNQPQHF. CDR3 DNA: TGTGCTTTTGGAGGACAGGTCAATCAGCCCCAGCATTTT. Looking up the rest from reference TRBV28 and TRBJ1-5 gives the full variable domain: DVKVTQSSRYLVKRTGEKVFLECVQDMDHENMFWYRQDPGLGLRLIYFSYDVKMKEKGDIPEGYSVSREKKERFSLILESASTNQTSMYLCAFGGQVNQPQHFGDGTRLSIL.

The chain couples TRBV7-2 to TRBJ1-6, with D possibly TRBD1 on 5 matching bases. CDR3 length: 15 residues. The V and J ends lost 2 bases and 7 bases respectively, with 12 bases between them. From germline, CDR1 is SGHTA and CDR2 FQGNSA. The CDR3 sequence is CASSLRQQANSPLHF. Here the CDR3 DNA reads TGTGCCAGCAGCTTAAGGCAACAGGCCAATTCACCCCTCCACTTT.

This clone was found a few times. V usage is TRBV11-2 and J usage is TRBJ1-5; no clear D. Germline V gives CDR1 SGHAT, CDR2 FQNNGV. V gave up 3 bases and J gave up 9 bases, with 12 bases separating them. CDR3 length: 13 residues. CDR3 nucleotides: TGTGCCAGCAGCTTGGACCGGGCCGGGCCCCAGCATTTT. Translation: CASSLDRAGPQHF.

The chain has TRBV10-3 and TRBJ1-3, with D maybe TRBD1 (5 bases). The germline V gene has CDR1 ENHRY and CDR2 SYGVKD. V lost 0 bases and J lost 6, with 12 bases in between. The CDR3 contains 15 residues. The CDR3: CAISESGGAANTIYF. The CDR3 DNA reads TGTGCCATCAGTGAGTCTGGCGGGGCTGCAAACACCATATATTTT.

This clone was counted a single time. This sequence joins TRBV5-5 and TRBJ2-7; D is ambiguous. CDR3 length: 15 amino acids. V lost 0 bases and J 6 bases, leaving 16 bases between the germline ends. Germline CDR1 reads SGHKS; CDR2 reads YYEKEE (reference sequence). The CDR3 is CASSLVGQILAEQYF. CDR3 DNA: TGTGCCAGCAGCTTGGTGGGCCAGATCCTCGCCGAGCAGTACTTC.

V usage is TRBV10-1 and J usage is TRBJ2-2; D perhaps matches TRBD1 (5 bases). The length of the CDR3 is 14 residues. Trimming removed 2 bases from V and 6 bases from J, with 10 bases in between. The V gene's germline CDR1 is WNHNN and CDR2 SYGVQD (reference sequence). The CDR3 loop reads CASSEADRAGELFF. The CDR3 DNA follows: TGCGCCAGCAGTGAGGCCGACAGAGCCGGGGAGCTGTTTTTT.

The rearrangement uses TRBV5-1 and TRBJ2-7; D is undetermined. Germline values: CDR1 SGHRS, CDR2 YFSETQ. The CDR3 extends over 11 amino acids. Trimming removed 4 bases at V and 3 bases at J, with 5 bases between. The CDR3 loop is CASSDDYEQYF. CDR3 coding DNA: TGCGCCAGCAGCGACGACTACGAGCAGTACTTC.

This chain connects TRBV5-1 to TRBJ2-7; 7 positions match TRBD2. Trimming took 5 bases from V and 7 from J; bases not matched to a gene: 9. Germline-derived CDR1 and CDR2 are SGHRS and YFSETQ. There are 13 residues in the CDR3. CDR3 in DNA: TGCGCCAGCAGTACGCTAGCGGAGAGAGAGCAGTACTTC. Protein product: CASSTLAEREQYF.

The chain links TRBV7-6 to TRBJ2-5, with 13 bases matching TRBD2. J was trimmed by 4 bases and V by 2 bases; bases with no gene match: 7. Germline CDR1 and CDR2: SGHVS and FNYEAQ. This CDR3 region has 17 residues. CDR3 protein: CASSLQFTSGRGETQYF. The CDR3 DNA follows: TGTGCCAGCAGCTTACAGTTTACTAGCGGGAGGGGAGAGACCCAGTACTTC.

The chain joins TRBV7-3 to TRBJ2-3; 8 bases are shared with TRBD2. V was pared by 4 bases and J by 6 bases, with 9 bases of the junction left unmatched. The V gene's germline CDR1 is SGHTA and CDR2 FQGTGA. The CDR3 is made up of 15 amino acids. CDR3 sequence (DNA): TGTGCCAGCAGCTACCGAGCGGGAGCGGGCGATACGCAGTATTTT. Amino acid sequence: CASSYRAGAGDTQYF. Full variable domain (remainder filled in from reference TRBV7-3 and TRBJ2-3): GAGVSQTPSNKVTEKGKYVELRCDPISGHTALYWYRQSLGQGPEFLIYFQGTGAADDSGLPNDRFFAVRPEGSVSTLKIQRTERGDSAVYLCASSYRAGAGDTQYFGPGTRLTVL.

The chain joins TRBV5-1 to TRBJ2-2, with 8 bases matching TRBD1. This CDR3 has 15 residues. With 6 bases clipped from V and 2 bases from J, the junction kept 6 bases outside the gene matches. Germline V gene data show CDR1 as SGHRS and CDR2 as YFSETQ. Here the CDR3 DNA reads TGCGCCAGCAACCGTGGGACAGGAAACACCGGGGAGCTGTTTTTT. Its translation is CASNRGTGNTGELFF.

The chain uses TRBV5-1 and TRBJ2-5; TRBD1 aligns across 9 bases. CDR1 is SGHRS and CDR2 is YFSETQ in the germline V gene. The junction had 9 bases not matched to a gene; V was cut back by 4 bases and J by 5 bases. The CDR3 sequence is 15 residues long. The CDR3 DNA reads as TGCGCCAGCAGCCAAGGACAGGGGAACGGCGAGACCCAGTACTTC. It translates to CASSQGQGNGETQYF.

The CDR3 sequence is CASREVRGTQYF. CDR3 in DNA: TGTGCCAGCAGGGAGGTGAGGGGGACCCAGTACTTC. This chain joins TRBV7-9 and TRBJ2-5, with D tentatively TRBD1 or TRBD2 (5 bases each). CDR1 and CDR2 (germline): SEHNR, FQNEAQ (reference sequence). CDR3 size: 12 residues. Trimming pared 6 bases from V and 7 bases from J, leaving 12 bases between.

This chain uses TRBV28 with TRBJ2-5; D could derive from TRBD1 or TRBD2 (5 bases each). The DNA end favors TRBJ2-7, so the J call may be wrong. Looked up from germline, CDR1 is MDHEN and CDR2 is SYDVKM. This CDR3 has 15 amino acids. The CDR3 loop is CASSYRGRGSYEQYF. The CDR3 nucleotides are TGTGCCAGCAGTTACCGGGGCAGAGGTTCCTACGAGCAGTACTTC.

CDR3 region: CASSISRQETQYF. In DNA form, the CDR3 reads TGTGCCAGTAGTATCTCCAGACAAGAGACCCAGTACTTC. The V call is TRBV19, the J call TRBJ2-5; D gene uncertain. The CDR3 is 13 residues long. V was clipped by 3 bases and J by 2 bases, with 7 bases between them. Germline V lookup: CDR1 LNHDA, CDR2 SQIVND (reference sequence).

V and J are TRBV5-1 and TRBJ2-2; D is uncertain. V lost 7 bases and J lost 5, with 12 bases in between. CDR1 and CDR2 (germline): SGHRS, YFSETQ. CDR3 size: 13 residues. The CDR3 DNA is TGCGCCAGCGACGATAGTGCGACCGGGGAGCTGTTTTTT. This encodes CASDDSATGELFF.

The V and J genes are TRBV5-1 and TRBJ2-1; 14 bases map to TRBD2. Germline CDR1 reads SGHRS; CDR2 reads YFSETQ. The CDR3 loop spans 14 amino acids. Trimming took 7 bases from V and 7 from J; bases not matched to a gene: 4. Here the CDR3 DNA reads TGCGCCAGCTTCGGGACTAGCGGGAGTAATGAGCAGTTCTTC. This sequence encodes CASFGTSGSNEQFF.

The rearrangement joins TRBV6-1 to TRBJ1-3; D is unclear. Germline CDR1 reads MNHNS; CDR2 reads SASEGT. V dropped 7 bases and J dropped 2 bases, with 9 bases sitting between them. There are 13 residues in the CDR3. The CDR3 sequence is CASTLPAGNTIYF. Here the CDR3 DNA reads TGTGCCAGCACCTTACCAGCTGGAAACACCATATATTTT.

J is TRBJ1-5 and V is TRBV28; 11 nucleotides agree with TRBD1. The germline V gene has CDR1 MDHEN and CDR2 SYDVKM. The CDR3 is 18 amino acids. After removal of 4 bases from V and 7 bases from J, the junction contained 15 bases not matched to a gene. Written as DNA, the CDR3 is TGTGCCAGCAGTTCCCCCGGGACAGGGGGGCGGTTCGGGCAGCCCCAGCATTTT. As protein: CASSSPGTGGRFGQPQHF.

The chain employs TRBV15 and TRBJ1-4, with D possibly being TRBD1 (5 bases). CDR1 is LNHNV and CDR2 is YYDKDF in the germline V gene (reference sequence). Trimming took off 3 bases at V and 5 bases at J, with 13 bases between the two ends. This CDR3 is 15 amino acids long. CDR3 nucleotide sequence: TGTGCCACCAGCAGGAGGGGCGCACCAAATGAAAAACTGTTTTTT. Translation: CATSRRGAPNEKLFF.